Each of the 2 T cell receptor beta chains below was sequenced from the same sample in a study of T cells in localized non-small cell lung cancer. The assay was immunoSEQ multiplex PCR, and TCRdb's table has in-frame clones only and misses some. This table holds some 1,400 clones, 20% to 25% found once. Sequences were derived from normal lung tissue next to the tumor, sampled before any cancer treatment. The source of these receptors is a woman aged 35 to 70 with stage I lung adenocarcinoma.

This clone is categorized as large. Here the CDR3 reads CASSGTGPTDTQYF. CDR3 coding DNA: TGTGCCAGCAGTGGGACAGGTCCCACAGATACGCAGTATTTT. The genes are TRBV9 and TRBJ2-3, with TRBD1 matching 8 bases. Germline values: CDR1 SGDLS, CDR2 YYNGEE. Trimming at V came to 5 bases and at J to 2 bases, leaving 4 bases not matched to a gene. The length of the CDR3 is 14 residues.

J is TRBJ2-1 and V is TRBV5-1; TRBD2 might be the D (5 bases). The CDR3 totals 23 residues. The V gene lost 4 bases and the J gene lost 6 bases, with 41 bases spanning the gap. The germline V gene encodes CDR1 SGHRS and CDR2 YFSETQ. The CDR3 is CASSPFLESRERPGRVTCNEQFF. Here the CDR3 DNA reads TGCGCCAGCAGCCCCTTTCTGGAAAGTAGAGAGCGGCCCGGAAGGGTAACTTGCAATGAGCAGTTCTTC.